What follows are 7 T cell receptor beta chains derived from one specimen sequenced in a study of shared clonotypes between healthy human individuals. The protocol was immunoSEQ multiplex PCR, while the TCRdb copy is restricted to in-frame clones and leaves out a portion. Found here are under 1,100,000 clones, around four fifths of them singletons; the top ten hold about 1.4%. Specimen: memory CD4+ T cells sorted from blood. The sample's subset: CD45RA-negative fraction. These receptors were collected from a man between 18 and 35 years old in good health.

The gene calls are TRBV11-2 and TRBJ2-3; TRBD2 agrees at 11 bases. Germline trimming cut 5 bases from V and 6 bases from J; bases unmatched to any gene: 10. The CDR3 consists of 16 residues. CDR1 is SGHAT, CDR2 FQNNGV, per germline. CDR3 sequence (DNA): TGTGCCAGCAGCAAGTCTAGCGGGGGGTACCTGGATACGCAGTATTTT. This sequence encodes CASSKSSGGYLDTQYF.

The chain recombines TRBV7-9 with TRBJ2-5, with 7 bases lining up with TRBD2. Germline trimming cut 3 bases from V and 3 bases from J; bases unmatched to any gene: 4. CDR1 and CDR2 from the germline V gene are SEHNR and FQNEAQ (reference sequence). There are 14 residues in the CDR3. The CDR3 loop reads CASSFETSKETQYF. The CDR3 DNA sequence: TGTGCCAGCAGCTTTGAGACTAGCAAAGAGACCCAGTACTTC.

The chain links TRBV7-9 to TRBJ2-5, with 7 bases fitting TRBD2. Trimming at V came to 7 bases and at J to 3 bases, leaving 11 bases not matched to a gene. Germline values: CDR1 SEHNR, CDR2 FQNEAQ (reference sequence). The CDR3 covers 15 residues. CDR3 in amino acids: CASTPSGGGEETQYF. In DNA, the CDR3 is TGTGCCAGCACCCCTTCGGGGGGAGGAGAAGAGACCCAGTACTTC. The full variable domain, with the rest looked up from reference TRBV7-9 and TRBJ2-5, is DTGVSQNPRHKITKRGQNVTFRCDPISEHNRLYWYRQTLGQGPEFLTYFQNEAQLEKSRLLSDRFSAERPKGSFSTLEIQRTEQGDSAMYLCASTPSGGGEETQYFGPGTRLLVL.

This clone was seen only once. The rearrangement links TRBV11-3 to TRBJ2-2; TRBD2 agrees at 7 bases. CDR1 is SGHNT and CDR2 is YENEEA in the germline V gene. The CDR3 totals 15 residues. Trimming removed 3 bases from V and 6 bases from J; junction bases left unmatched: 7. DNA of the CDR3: TGTGCCAGCAGCTTGGAGGGCGGGAGATCCGGGGAGCTGTTTTTT. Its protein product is CASSLEGGRSGELFF.

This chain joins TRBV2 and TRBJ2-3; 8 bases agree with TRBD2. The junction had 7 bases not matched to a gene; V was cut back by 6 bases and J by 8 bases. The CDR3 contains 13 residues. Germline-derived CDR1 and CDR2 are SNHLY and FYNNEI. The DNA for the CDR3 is TGTGCCAGCAGGGGGCCCCGGGGGGGTACGCAGTATTTT. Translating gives CASRGPRGGTQYF.

Written as DNA, the CDR3 is TGTGCCAGCAGCCAAGATAGCAGAGCAGGTTCTATCGAGCAGTACTTC. Translating it yields CASSQDSRAGSIEQYF. The chain carries TRBV14 and TRBJ2-7; D is unresolved. The CDR3 is 16 amino acids. Per the germline V gene, CDR1 is SGHDN and CDR2 is FVKESK. V was pared by 0 bases and J by 6 bases, with 18 bases between.

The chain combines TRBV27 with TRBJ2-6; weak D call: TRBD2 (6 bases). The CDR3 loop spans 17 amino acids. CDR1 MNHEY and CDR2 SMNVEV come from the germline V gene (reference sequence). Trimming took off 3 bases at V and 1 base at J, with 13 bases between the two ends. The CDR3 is CASSFGSRGSGANVLTF. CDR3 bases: TGTGCCAGCAGTTTTGGCAGCCGGGGGTCTGGGGCCAACGTCCTGACTTTC.